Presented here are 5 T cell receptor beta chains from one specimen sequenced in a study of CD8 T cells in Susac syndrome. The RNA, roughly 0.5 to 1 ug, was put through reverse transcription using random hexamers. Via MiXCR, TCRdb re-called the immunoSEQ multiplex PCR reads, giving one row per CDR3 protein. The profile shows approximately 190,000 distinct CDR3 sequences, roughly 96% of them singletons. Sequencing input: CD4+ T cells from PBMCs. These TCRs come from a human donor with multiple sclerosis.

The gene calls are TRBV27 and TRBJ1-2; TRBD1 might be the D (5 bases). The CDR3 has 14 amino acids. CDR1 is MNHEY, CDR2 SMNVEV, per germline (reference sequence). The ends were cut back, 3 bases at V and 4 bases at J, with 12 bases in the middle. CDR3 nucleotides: TGTGCCAGCAGTTTGGACCCGCAGGGCTATGGCTACACCTTC. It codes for CASSLDPQGYGYTF.

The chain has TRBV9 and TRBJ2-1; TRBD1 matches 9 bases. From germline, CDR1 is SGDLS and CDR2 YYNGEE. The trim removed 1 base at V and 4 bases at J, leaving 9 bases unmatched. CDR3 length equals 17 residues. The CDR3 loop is CASSVTTTGTGYNEQFF. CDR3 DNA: TGTGCCAGCAGCGTAACTACAACCGGGACAGGGTACAATGAGCAGTTCTTC. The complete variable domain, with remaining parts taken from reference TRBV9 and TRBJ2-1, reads DSGVTQTPKHLITATGQRVTLRCSPRSGDLSVYWYQQSLDQGLQFLIQYYNGEERAKGNILERFSAQQFPDLHSELNLSSLELGDSALYFCASSVTTTGTGYNEQFFGPGTRLTVL.

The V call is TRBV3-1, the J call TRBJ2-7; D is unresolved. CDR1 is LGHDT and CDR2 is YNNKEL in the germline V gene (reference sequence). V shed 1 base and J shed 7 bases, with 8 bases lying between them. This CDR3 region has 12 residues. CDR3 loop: CASSQASLEQYF. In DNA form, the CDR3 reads TGTGCCAGCAGCCAAGCGAGTCTAGAGCAGTACTTC.

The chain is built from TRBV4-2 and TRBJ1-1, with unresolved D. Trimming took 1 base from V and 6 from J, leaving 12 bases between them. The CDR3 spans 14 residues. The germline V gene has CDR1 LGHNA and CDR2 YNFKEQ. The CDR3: CASSQGVNGAEAFF. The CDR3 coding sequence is TGTGCCAGCAGCCAAGGAGTAAACGGGGCTGAAGCTTTCTTT.

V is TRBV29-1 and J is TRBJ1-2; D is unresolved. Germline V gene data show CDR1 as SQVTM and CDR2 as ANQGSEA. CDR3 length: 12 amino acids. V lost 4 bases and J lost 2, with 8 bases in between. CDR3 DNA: TGCAGCGTTGTCGATAGGAACTATGGCTACACCTTC. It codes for CSVVDRNYGYTF. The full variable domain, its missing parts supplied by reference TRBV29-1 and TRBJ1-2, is SAVISQKPSRDICQRGTSLTIQCQVDSQVTMMFWYRQQPGQSLTLIATANQGSEATYESGFVIDKFPISRPNLTFSTLTVSNMSPEDSSIYLCSVVDRNYGYTFGSGTRLTVV.